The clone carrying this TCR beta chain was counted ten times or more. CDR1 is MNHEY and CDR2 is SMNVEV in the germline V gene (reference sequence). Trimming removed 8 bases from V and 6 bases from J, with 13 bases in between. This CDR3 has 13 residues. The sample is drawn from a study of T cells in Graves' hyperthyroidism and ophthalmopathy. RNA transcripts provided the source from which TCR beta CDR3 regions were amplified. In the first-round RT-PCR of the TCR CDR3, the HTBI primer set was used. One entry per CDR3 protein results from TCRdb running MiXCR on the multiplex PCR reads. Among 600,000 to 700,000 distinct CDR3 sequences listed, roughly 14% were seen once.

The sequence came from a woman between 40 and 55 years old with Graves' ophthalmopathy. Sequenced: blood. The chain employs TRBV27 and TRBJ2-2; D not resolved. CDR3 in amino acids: CASSSLVAGELFF. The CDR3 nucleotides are TGTGCCAGCTCCAGTCTCGTGGCCGGGGAGCTGTTTTTT.